One and the same sample provided the 5 T cell receptor beta chains below, sequenced in a study of T cell responses to AZD1222 COVID-19 vaccine. Libraries were prepared by immunoSEQ multiplex PCR; TCRdb keeps only in-frame clonotypes and omits some of them. The sample lists tens of thousands of clones; around 80% were seen once. The starting material was peripheral blood, obtained on day 0 of AZD1222 vaccination. The receptors come from an adult in good health.

This chain joins TRBV6-5 and TRBJ1-1; D remains unclear. Germline-derived CDR1 and CDR2 are MNHEY and SVGAGI. V shed 0 bases and J shed 2 bases, with 10 bases lying between them. The CDR3 covers 15 residues. The CDR3 reads CASSYSLSINTEAFF. CDR3 nucleotide sequence: TGTGCCAGCAGTTACTCGCTATCTATTAACACTGAAGCTTTCTTT.

The rearrangement uses TRBV27 and TRBJ2-2, with 10 bases identical to TRBD2. The V gene end was trimmed by 6 bases and the J gene end by 1 base; junction bases not matched to a gene: 5. In germline, CDR1 is MNHEY, CDR2 SMNVEV (reference sequence). The CDR3 is 16 amino acids. CDR3 bases: TGTGCCAGCAGCTCCGGACTAGCGGAGAACACCGGGGAGCTGTTTTTT. Its translation: CASSSGLAENTGELFF.

The chain couples TRBV6-5 to TRBJ1-5, with D uncertain. Trimming took 2 bases from V and 0 from J, leaving 5 bases between them. Germline V gene lookup returns CDR1 MNHEY and CDR2 SVGAGI. This CDR3 contains 14 residues. The CDR3 DNA reads as TGTGCCAGCAGTTACATTGGTAGCAATCAGCCCCAGCATTTT. This encodes CASSYIGSNQPQHF.

The chain employs TRBV4-1 and TRBJ1-4, with 7 nucleotides matching TRBD1. This CDR3 has 13 amino acids. The germline gives CDR1 MGHRA, CDR2 YSYEKL. Unmatched junction bases numbered 2, after V lost 4 bases and J lost 6 bases. The DNA for the CDR3 is TGCGCCAGCAGCCCAGGGGGGTATGAAAAACTGTTTTTT. This gives the protein CASSPGGYEKLFF.

This clone is a singleton in its sample. The chain is built from TRBV12-3 or TRBV12-4 and TRBJ2-2, with no clear D. Trimming removed 7 bases at V and 6 bases at J, with 12 bases between. The CDR3 has 13 amino acids. Here the CDR3 reads CASKSGVPGELFF. CDR3 DNA sequence: TGTGCCAGCAAATCTGGGGTTCCCGGGGAGCTGTTTTTT.